This record looks at one T cell receptor (beta chain) sequence and its context. This clone has just a few counts. Its antigen has not been determined. Base qualities are missing; no much larger clone stands one base away. The sample belongs to a study of sequential checkpoint blockade in melanoma (dated by TCRdb to the late 2010s). Regarding the complete study: Patients were randomized 1:1 to first-line nivolumab followed by ipilimumab (arm A) or ipilimumab followed by nivolumab (arm B). Maintenance nivolumab came after each of the two trial sequences. DNA from about 97 melanoma tumor samples collected before treatment underwent TCRbeta immunosequencing. For approximately 20 patients, matched tumor biopsies were obtained before treatment and at week 13, following single-agent nivolumab (arm A) or ipilimumab (arm B). Roughly 80% of the matched tumor biopsy pairs taken before and after treatment were from the same lesion. Beyond this particular receptor, the publication reports: In the nivolumab-first arm (arm A), pretreatment tumor TIL clonality was associated with response (P = .04). The model for predicting response that combines TCR metrics with mutation burden needs to be validated in larger, independent patient cohorts. Tumor T-cell fraction and clonality were found to correlate with PD-L1 staining and CD8+ T-cell counts but not with mutational load. Achieving clinical benefit was about 30 times more likely for patients whose tumor T-cell fraction and clonality increased by week 13. Small sample sizes and reduced statistical power limited the analyses of tumor T-cell fraction within each arm.

The treatment or condition label here, explained by the study, means: randomized to nivolumab then ipilimumab (arm A) or the reverse (arm B). None of the trial patients had been given prior DNA-damaging chemotherapy. The samples were obtained from melanoma patients enrolled in CheckMate 064, an open-label, randomized phase II trial testing sequential checkpoint blockade. Genomic DNA from formalin-fixed paraffin-embedded (FFPE) tissue samples was used for tumor TCR sequencing. TCRbeta CDR3 regions were immunosequenced from genomic DNA with the immunoSEQ Assay. Before high-throughput sequencing, the genomic DNA was amplified using bias-controlled multiplex PCR. The original methods were these. To quantify the absolute abundance of each unique TCRbeta CDR3 region, the sequences were collapsed and filtered. Clonality, defined as 1 minus Pielou's evenness, was calculated using only productive rearrangements. Tumor T-cell fraction was calculated by normalizing TCRbeta template counts to usable DNA, which was estimated from several housekeeping genes. Clones with significantly greater frequencies in on-treatment versus baseline samples were identified using a previously published method. TCRdb mirrors the immuneACCESS table, restricted to in-frame sequences. Some clones are absent from its copies; in checked studies, under half trace to an unresolved V gene, and the reason for the others is unknown. Clone size and V and J calls were adopted from that table, with D and trimming inferred from the DNA. This sample holds approximately 20,000 clones; around 25% were observed only once. The ten largest make up around 7% of the sample.

As encoded in the germline V gene (reference sequence), CDR1 is WNHNN while CDR2 is SYGVQD. The cysteine opens and the phenylalanine closes a CDR3 of 14 amino acids. Here the CDR3 DNA is all that survives: 42 bases in frame from base 1. V is clipped by 6 bases and J by 6 bases, and the sequence between their germline boundaries is 16 bases long. The input for sequencing was tumor tissue (inferred from file names), taken from a patient given nivolumab and ipilimumab in sequence. The clonotype comes from a human donor with melanoma. The rearranged chain carries TRBV10-1 and TRBJ2-3; TRBD1 is a possible D gene, resting on 6 matching bases. The CDR3: CASSPPGDGDTQYF. The nucleotide sequence reads TGCGCCAGCAGCCCGCCAGGGGACGGCGATACGCAGTATTTT.